A single sample gave rise to the 10 T cell receptor beta chains below, sequenced in a study of T cells in Graves' hyperthyroidism and ophthalmopathy (dated by TCRdb to about 2019). The library was produced with multiplex PCR. TCRdb records Illumina HiSeq 2000 as the sequencer. TCR beta CDR3 regions were amplified from RNA transcripts. The TCR CDR3 was subjected to a first round of RT-PCR using the HTBI primer set and the Qiagen OneStep RT-PCR kit. The raw public reads went through TCRdb reprocessing: fastp at Q25, MiXCR clone calling, in-frame beta chains kept. Entries are consolidated by CDR3 protein sequence, retaining the most common genes and DNA. The sample table records some 600,000 distinct CDR3 sequences; 11% to 15% of these occur just once. The ten largest make up 5.8% of the sample. The sample comprised blood. These receptors all come from a woman aged 25 to 39 with Graves' hyperthyroidism that later progressed to Graves' ophthalmopathy.

This clonotype was observed at least ten times. This rearrangement joins TRBV12-3 or TRBV12-4 to TRBJ1-1; D unresolved. The CDR3 extends over 11 amino acids. Trimming pared 8 bases from V and 0 bases from J, leaving 4 bases between. The CDR3 DNA reads TGTGCCAGCGCAGTGAACACTGAAGCTTTCTTT. Amino acid sequence: CASAVNTEAFF.

This clonotype has at least ten counts. The chain carries TRBV14 and TRBJ2-3; D gene uncertain. The CDR3 runs to 15 residues. V was clipped by 2 bases and J by 0 bases, with 9 bases between them. CDR1 and CDR2 from the germline V gene are SGHDN and FVKESK. The CDR3 coding sequence is TGTGCCAGCAGCCAACGAGCGCCTAGCACAGATACGCAGTATTTT. It is translated as CASSQRAPSTDTQYF.

This clonotype was counted between two and nine times. CDR3 amino acids: CASYPRGTGGPSVANVLTF. DNA of the CDR3: TGTGCCAGTTACCCCCGAGGGACAGGGGGCCCCTCGGTGGCCAACGTCCTGACTTTC. This rearrangement joins TRBV19 to TRBJ2-6; 12 bases line up with TRBD1. The CDR3 loop spans 19 amino acids. The germline V gene encodes CDR1 LNHDA and CDR2 SQIVND (reference sequence). Trimming cost V 8 bases and J 6 bases; bases outside gene matches: 17.

This clonotype showed up many times. V gene TRBV27 combines with J gene TRBJ1-2; D is unresolved. Germline V gene lookup returns CDR1 MNHEY and CDR2 SMNVEV (reference sequence). The CDR3 covers 13 residues. With 6 bases removed from V and 2 bases from J, the gap between germline ends came to 10 bases. The CDR3, as DNA: TGTGCCAGCAGCGCCCTTCCAAACTATGGCTACACCTTC. This translates into CASSALPNYGYTF.

This chain joins TRBV2 and TRBJ2-1; D gene ambiguous. Germline values: CDR1 SNHLY, CDR2 FYNNEI. V lost 7 bases and J lost 1, with 11 bases in between. The CDR3 sequence is 14 residues long. As DNA, the CDR3 is TGTGCCAGCATGGCGGTAGAATCCTACAATGAGCAGTTCTTC. It is translated as CASMAVESYNEQFF.

This chain connects TRBV27 to TRBJ1-1; D unclear. V was pared by 3 bases and J by 4 bases, with 18 bases between. The CDR3 runs 16 residues. Germline lookup yields CDR1 MNHEY and CDR2 SMNVEV (reference sequence). CDR3 region: CASSFTTPFISTEAFF. In DNA, the CDR3 is TGTGCCAGCAGTTTCACCACGCCCTTTATCAGCACTGAAGCTTTCTTT.

The rearrangement uses TRBV24-1 and TRBJ2-6; 12 bases are a match to TRBD1. CDR1 and CDR2 (germline): KGHDR, SFDVKD. V gave up 4 bases and J gave up 4 bases; unmatched junction bases: 4. The CDR3 runs to 17 residues. Here the CDR3 reads CATSEGQGARGANVLTF. As DNA, the CDR3 is TGTGCCACCAGTGAGGGACAGGGGGCGCGGGGGGCCAACGTCCTGACTTTC.

This clonotype occurred many times. V usage is TRBV27 and J usage is TRBJ1-5; no clear D. The ends were cut back, 5 bases at V and 2 bases at J, with 13 bases in the middle. Germline lookup yields CDR1 MNHEY and CDR2 SMNVEV (reference sequence). CDR3 length: 15 residues. The CDR3 sequence: CASSISQLGNQPQHF. The DNA for the CDR3 is TGTGCCAGCAGTATTAGTCAGCTCGGCAATCAGCCCCAGCATTTT.

A word on this clonotype: A much larger clonotype is one base distant, so this may be a read error. The chain is built from TRBV19 and TRBJ2-7; TRBD1 matches 10 bases. The CDR3 loop spans 16 amino acids. Germline V gene sequence: CDR1 LNHDA, CDR2 SQIVND (reference sequence). Losses at the gene ends were 3 bases for V and 2 bases for J; bases not matched to a gene: 7. This CDR3 reads CASSMGAGTGAYEQYF. DNA for the CDR3: TGTGCCAGTAGTATGGGAGCCGGGACAGGGGCCTACGAGCAGTACTTC.

This clonotype was recorded a few times. The CDR3 nucleotides are TGCAGTGCTAGAGACGGCGGGAGGCCTCAAGAGACCCAGTACTTC. Its protein is CSARDGGRPQETQYF. The chain carries TRBV20-1 and TRBJ2-5, with 8 bases lining up with TRBD2. The CDR3 totals 15 residues. V lost 0 bases, J lost 2 bases, and 5 bases stayed unmatched. CDR1 DFQATT and CDR2 SNEGSKA come from the germline V gene (reference sequence).